This TCR beta chain was found in a study of blood T cell repertoires in COVID-19. Profiling relied on immunoSEQ multiplex PCR, and the TCRdb table lists in-frame clones only, not all of them. The data contain around 260,000 clones, 88% of them singletons. Trimming took 5 bases from V and 6 from J; bases not matched to a gene: 4. Germline CDR1 and CDR2: LNHDA and SQIVND (reference sequence). The CDR3 has 14 amino acids. Material: peripheral blood. The receptor's source is a human donor in a cohort sampled during active COVID-19. The rearrangement links TRBV19 to TRBJ1-6; TRBD1 agrees at 7 bases. The CDR3: CASSSGTVNSPLHF. The CDR3 region has the DNA TGTGCCAGTAGTTCCGGGACAGTTAATTCACCCCTCCACTTT.